This T cell receptor (beta chain) is from a study of blood T cell repertoires in COVID-19. As for the study in general: Acute and convalescent COVID-19 specimens originated in the United States, Italy and Spain. T cells, B-cell-depleted T cells, or PBMCs provided the cDNA or gDNA that served as material.

Original data processing: From reference gene primer amplification, estimates of nucleated cell counts were derived. Assay used: immunoSEQ multiplex PCR; TCRdb lists only in-frame clones, some missing. That table supplies the V and J calls and clone size; D and trimming were determined from the DNA. The sample contains about 110,000 clones, approximately 68% of which appear only once. The receptor comes from a woman aged 55-70 years with acute or convalescent COVID-19. The material sequenced was peripheral blood.

This CDR3 is CASSEGASGGLGETQYF. CDR3 DNA sequence: TGTGCCAGCAGTGAAGGGGCTAGCGGGGGCCTGGGAGAGACCCAGTACTTC. V gene TRBV6-1 combines with J gene TRBJ2-5; 10 nucleotides align to TRBD2. V dropped 1 base and J dropped 4; count of bases not matched to a gene: 9. In germline, CDR1 is MNHNS, CDR2 SASEGT. The CDR3 extends over 17 amino acids.